This T cell receptor beta chain was identified during a study of spatial heterogeneity in lung cancer. About the study: Samples came from approximately 65 TRACERx patients with untreated early-stage lung cancer. Sequencing covered available follow-up PBMC samples collected a median of approximately two years after resection.

Stated time point: blood at routine non-recurrence follow-up after resection. Tumor, nontumor lung or frozen PBMC supplied whole RNA that was sequenced unsorted. TCRdb passed the 5' RACE reads through MiXCR, listing each CDR3 protein once. The sample lists approximately 27,000 distinct CDR3 sequences, roughly 6% occurring once. General study results and limits: Ubiquitous expanded tumor TCRs appeared in blood more at resection than follow-up.

CDR1 and CDR2 from the germline V gene are DFQATT and SNEGSKA (reference sequence). The CDR3 consists of 14 residues. Trimming removed 0 bases from V and 0 bases from J, with 7 bases in between. To note about this clonotype: Its antigen is undetermined.

The chain couples TRBV20-1 to TRBJ2-3; D ambiguous. The specimen comprised PBMCs, sampled at follow-up. This TCR came from a male donor with early-stage non-small cell lung cancer. Here the CDR3 reads CSARETTSTDTQYF. The CDR3, as DNA: TGCAGTGCTAGAGAAACAACTAGCACAGATACGCAGTATTTT.